What follows are 17 T cell receptor beta chains derived from one specimen sequenced in a study of T-cell memory formation after mild COVID-19. Using its own MiXCR run on the 5' RACE reads, TCRdb lists one record per CDR3 protein. The sample holds about 350,000 distinct CDR3 sequences; around 28% are singletons and the top ten take about 13%. The sequencing sample was made of PBMCs or a T cell subset sorted from them (not recorded which). The source of these receptors is an adult woman who had mild COVID-19 (a few samples of this study predate the infection). Cell type and time point are not known.

This clonotype showed up just a few times. This chain connects TRBV7-9 to TRBJ2-5; 13 positions match TRBD2. The CDR3 is 14 residues long. V lost 4 bases, J lost 6 bases, and 2 bases stayed unmatched. CDR1 and CDR2 from the germline V gene are SEHNR and FQNEAQ (reference sequence). The CDR3 loop reads CASSSGLAGQTQYF. The CDR3 nucleotides read TGTGCCAGCAGCTCGGGACTAGCGGGGCAGACCCAGTACTTC.

The rearrangement uses TRBV2 and TRBJ1-2; 9 bases are shared with TRBD1. Germline V gene sequence: CDR1 SNHLY, CDR2 FYNNEI. The J segment lost 3 bases and the V segment lost 8 bases, leaving 10 bases of the junction unmatched. The CDR3 is 15 residues long. The CDR3: CASVLNRGHDYGYTF. The CDR3 DNA reads as TGTGCCAGCGTGCTAAACAGGGGGCACGACTATGGCTACACCTTC.

This clonotype was picked up a small number of times. V and J are TRBV20-1 and TRBJ2-7; 7 nucleotides agree with TRBD1. Germline loops: CDR1 DFQATT, CDR2 SNEGSKA (reference sequence). CDR3 size: 13 residues. Unmatched junction bases numbered 7, after V lost 5 bases and J lost 3 bases. The CDR3 DNA follows: TGCAGTGCTCCGCGACAGGGAATCTACGAGCAGTACTTC. Translated, it gives CSAPRQGIYEQYF.

The J gene is TRBJ2-1, the V gene TRBV4-3; TRBD2 is a possible D gene (6 bases). CDR1 and CDR2 from the germline V gene are LGHNA and YSLEER. This CDR3 has 14 residues. V was cut by 4 bases and J by 5 bases, with 12 bases left in between. CDR3 nucleotide sequence: TGCGCCAGCAGCCGGTCCTGGGGGGACAATGAGCAGTTCTTC. Protein product: CASSRSWGDNEQFF.

V usage is TRBV10-3 and J usage is TRBJ1-1; possibly TRBD1 for D (5 bases). Germline V gene lookup returns CDR1 ENHRY and CDR2 SYGVKD. V was pared by 6 bases and J by 7 bases, with 15 bases between. The CDR3 totals 13 residues. The CDR3 is CAISEGTGREAFF. In DNA, the CDR3 is TGTGCCATCAGCGAAGGGACGGGCCGTGAAGCTTTCTTT.

This clonotype was detected ten times or more. The V gene is TRBV5-1, the J gene TRBJ2-7; possibly TRBD1 for D (5 bases). The V end lost 4 bases, the J end lost 2 bases, and 10 bases lay between the germline ends. This CDR3 contains 13 residues. The V gene's germline CDR1 is SGHRS and CDR2 YFSETQ. CDR3 amino acids: CASSLRVAYEQYF. The CDR3 DNA reads as TGCGCCAGCAGCCTCAGGGTTGCCTACGAGCAGTACTTC.

This chain connects TRBV6-1 to TRBJ2-3; D not certain. Trimming took off 8 bases at V and 2 bases at J, with 11 bases between the two ends. Looked up from germline, CDR1 is MNHNS and CDR2 is SASEGT. This CDR3 region has 13 residues. CDR3 amino acids: CASQNALTDTQYF. CDR3 in DNA: TGTGCCAGCCAAAACGCCCTCACAGATACGCAGTATTTT.

V is TRBV20-1 and J is TRBJ2-3; 8 bases agree with TRBD2. CDR3 length: 16 amino acids. Germline-derived CDR1 and CDR2 are DFQATT and SNEGSKA (reference sequence). V gave up 5 bases and J gave up 0 bases; unmatched junction bases: 10. As DNA, the CDR3 is TGCAGTGCTCACCCGCGGGCTAGCGGGAGCACAGATACGCAGTATTTT. Its protein is CSAHPRASGSTDTQYF.

The rearrangement uses TRBV7-2 and TRBJ1-3; no reliable D call. The V gene lost 3 bases and the J gene lost 2 bases, with 14 bases spanning the gap. CDR1 and CDR2 (germline): SGHTA, FQGNSA. The CDR3 extends over 16 amino acids. CDR3 coding DNA: TGTGCCAGCAGCTTTTGGCAGCCTAACACTGGAAACACCATATATTTT. It codes for CASSFWQPNTGNTIYF.

This clonotype was counted a few times. This chain uses TRBV9 with TRBJ2-7; the D gene is possibly TRBD1 (5 bases). Germline CDR1 reads SGDLS; CDR2 reads YYNGEE. This CDR3 comprises 14 residues. V lost 3 bases and J lost 2, with 12 bases in between. CDR3: CASSEAAGPYEQYF. The CDR3 DNA reads as TGTGCCAGCAGCGAGGCGGCAGGGCCCTACGAGCAGTACTTC.

This clonotype was detected only a few times. The rearrangement uses TRBV10-3 and TRBJ2-7; D not certain. Trimming removed 11 bases at V and 1 base at J, with 15 bases between. CDR3 length: 13 amino acids. Per germline, CDR1 ENHRY and CDR2 SYGVKD. The CDR3 nucleotides are TGTGCCGCCCAAGAAGCCACGTCCTACGAGCAGTACTTC. As protein: CAAQEATSYEQYF.

CDR3 DNA: TGTGCCAGCAGCCTCGGGGTAGCGGGAGGTAAAGAGACCCAGTACTTC. As protein: CASSLGVAGGKETQYF. This chain links TRBV7-2 with TRBJ2-5; 10 bases line up with TRBD2. V dropped 5 bases and J dropped 3; count of bases not matched to a gene: 9. The V gene's germline CDR1 is SGHTA and CDR2 FQGNSA. This CDR3 is 16 amino acids long.

V and J are TRBV5-5 and TRBJ2-2, with 8 bases that match TRBD2. The CDR3 contains 17 residues. The germline gives CDR1 SGHKS, CDR2 YYEKEE (reference sequence). V dropped 3 bases and J dropped 7; count of bases not matched to a gene: 14. The CDR3 coding sequence is TGTGCCAGCAGCTCGGGGGGGCGCGCCATTGGAAACGGGGAGCTGTTTTTT. Its translation is CASSSGGRAIGNGELFF. The full variable domain, rest sourced from reference TRBV5-5 and TRBJ2-2, is DAGVTQSPTHLIKTRGQQVTLRCSPISGHKSVSWYQQVLGQGPQFIFQYYEKEERGRGNFPDRFSARQFPNYSSELNVNALLLGDSALYLCASSSGGRAIGNGELFFGEGSRLTVL.

The rearrangement uses TRBV27 and TRBJ2-7; 8 nucleotides agree with TRBD1. Per germline, CDR1 MNHEY and CDR2 SMNVEV (reference sequence). V lost 9 bases, J lost 6 bases, and 7 bases stayed unmatched. The CDR3 sequence is 12 residues long. CDR3 sequence (DNA): TGTGCCAGTAGACAGGGGACATCCGAGCAGTACGTC. As protein: CASRQGTSEQYV.

This clonotype occurred a few times. This chain connects TRBV7-9 to TRBJ1-2, with D hard to call. Per the germline V gene, CDR1 is SEHNR and CDR2 is FQNEAQ (reference sequence). Trimming took 1 base from V and 0 from J, leaving 15 bases between them. The CDR3 consists of 17 residues. The CDR3 loop reads CASSLGSRRATNYGYTF. In DNA form, the CDR3 reads TGTGCCAGCAGCTTAGGTAGCCGACGAGCGACTAACTATGGCTACACCTTC.

The chain combines TRBV30 with TRBJ2-7, with D maybe TRBD2 (6 bases). The CDR3 totals 12 residues. The V gene lost 0 bases and the J gene lost 11 bases, with 14 bases spanning the gap. Germline values: CDR1 GTSNPN, CDR2 SVGIG (reference sequence). CDR3 sequence: CAWSVQGGAKYF. CDR3 coding DNA: TGTGCCTGGAGTGTACAAGGCGGGGCAAAGTACTTC. The whole variable domain, filled in from reference TRBV30 and TRBJ2-7, reads SQTIHQWPATLVQPVGSPLSLECTVEGTSNPNLYWYRQAAGRGLQLLFYSVGIGQISSEVPQNLSASRPQDRQFILSSKKLLLSDSGFYLCAWSVQGGAKYFGPGTRLTVT.

The V gene is TRBV7-8, the J gene TRBJ2-5; D unclear. This CDR3 has 15 amino acids. V dropped 5 bases and J dropped 5 bases, with 18 bases sitting between them. The V gene's germline CDR1 is SGHVS and CDR2 FQNEAQ. CDR3 region: CASSPRLTGPETQYF. DNA for the CDR3: TGTGCCAGCAGCCCGAGGCTAACGGGCCCGGAGACCCAGTACTTC. The whole variable domain, remainder taken from reference TRBV7-8 and TRBJ2-5, is GAGVSQSPRYKVAKRGQDVALRCDPISGHVSLFWYQQALGQGPEFLTYFQNEAQLDKSGLPSDRFFAERPEGSVSTLKIQRTQQEDSAVYLCASSPRLTGPETQYFGPGTRLLVL.